Listed here is a single T cell receptor beta chain. In its sample, this clonotype was seen a few times. Its antigen is unknown. The record has no base qualities; no much larger clone is one base away. Sequenced on an Illumina HiSeq 1500. TCRdb reprocessed the public reads (quality trimming at Q25 with fastp, clone calling with MiXCR) and kept in-frame beta chains. Under each unique CDR3 protein, matching rows form one entry showing the most common genes and DNA. The sample table shows 600,000 to 800,000 distinct CDR3 sequences, and approximately 24% are seen once. Roughly 8% of the sample is held by the ten biggest clonotypes. These data belong to a study of T cell repertoires in cytomegalovirus infection (dated by TCRdb to between 2017 and 2020). Regarding the complete study: Because public TCR beta signatures pointed to carriage of CMV infection together with the matching HLA type, the HLA type of each donor mattered for the analysis.

Taken from cysteine to phenylalanine, the CDR3 has 13 residues. Solely the CDR3 DNA is kept, with 39 bases framed from the first base. Via the germline V gene, CDR1 is LGHNA and CDR2 YSLEER. The junction carries 6 bases between V and J, which are trimmed by 0 bases and 7 bases respectively. What the study reported, not specific to this receptor: In both this cohort and an independent roughly 400-donor cohort, the cumulative frequency of public TCR beta family members distinguished carriers of CMV infection plus the relevant HLA type. The ex vivo response was dominated by HLA-C-restricted CMV-specific TCR beta clonotypes, and the single most frequent clonotype in two of eight donors was supplied by these HLA-C-restricted clonotypes.

The receptor comes from a human donor in good health (CMV status not recorded). Some clones in this sample may be carry-over from other donors' samples. The sequencing input was CD8+ T cells from PBMCs. The chain is encoded by TRBV4-3 joined to TRBJ2-2; no D segment can be confidently identified. Here is the DNA: TGCGCCAGCAGCCAAGACAGGAACGGGGAGCTGTTTTTT. It is translated as CASSQDRNGELFF.